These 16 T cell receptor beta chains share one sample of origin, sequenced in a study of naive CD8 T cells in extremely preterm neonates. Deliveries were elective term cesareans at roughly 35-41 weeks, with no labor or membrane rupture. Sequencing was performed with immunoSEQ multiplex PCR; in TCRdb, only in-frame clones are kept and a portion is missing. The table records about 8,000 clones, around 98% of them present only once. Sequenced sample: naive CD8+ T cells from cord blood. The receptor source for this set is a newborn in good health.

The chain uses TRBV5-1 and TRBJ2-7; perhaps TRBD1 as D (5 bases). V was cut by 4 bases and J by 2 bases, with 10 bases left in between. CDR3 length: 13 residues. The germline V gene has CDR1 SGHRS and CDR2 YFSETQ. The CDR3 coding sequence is TGCGCCAGCAGCCTGGGGCCGACCTACGAGCAGTACTTC. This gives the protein CASSLGPTYEQYF.

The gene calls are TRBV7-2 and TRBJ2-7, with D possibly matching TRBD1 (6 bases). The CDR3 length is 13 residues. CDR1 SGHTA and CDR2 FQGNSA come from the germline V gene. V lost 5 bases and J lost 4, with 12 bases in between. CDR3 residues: CASSVEQGYEQYF. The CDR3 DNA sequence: TGTGCCAGCAGCGTTGAACAGGGTTACGAGCAGTACTTC.

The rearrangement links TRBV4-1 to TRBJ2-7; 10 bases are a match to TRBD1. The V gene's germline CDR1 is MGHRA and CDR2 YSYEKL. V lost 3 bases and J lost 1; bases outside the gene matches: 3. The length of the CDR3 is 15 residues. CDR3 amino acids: CASSHRTGGSYEQYF. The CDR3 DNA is TGCGCCAGCAGCCACAGGACAGGGGGGTCCTACGAGCAGTACTTC.

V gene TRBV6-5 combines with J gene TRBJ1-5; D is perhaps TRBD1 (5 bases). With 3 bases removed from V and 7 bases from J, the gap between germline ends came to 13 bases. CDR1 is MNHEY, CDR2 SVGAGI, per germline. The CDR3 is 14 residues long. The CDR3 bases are TGTGCCAGCAGTTATACCCAGGGAGGACAGCCCCAGCATTTT. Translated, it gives CASSYTQGGQPQHF.

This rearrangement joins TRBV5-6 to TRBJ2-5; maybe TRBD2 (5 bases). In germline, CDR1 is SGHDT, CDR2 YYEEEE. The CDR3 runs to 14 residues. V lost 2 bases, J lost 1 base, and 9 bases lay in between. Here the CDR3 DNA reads TGTGCCAGCAGCTTCCCCGGGATCCAAGAGACCCAGTACTTC. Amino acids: CASSFPGIQETQYF.

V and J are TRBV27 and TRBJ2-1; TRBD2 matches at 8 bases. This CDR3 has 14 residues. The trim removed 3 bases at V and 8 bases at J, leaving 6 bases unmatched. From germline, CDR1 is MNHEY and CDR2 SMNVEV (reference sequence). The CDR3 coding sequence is TGTGCCAGCAGTTTGATAGCGGGGAGCGATGAGCAGTTCTTC. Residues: CASSLIAGSDEQFF.

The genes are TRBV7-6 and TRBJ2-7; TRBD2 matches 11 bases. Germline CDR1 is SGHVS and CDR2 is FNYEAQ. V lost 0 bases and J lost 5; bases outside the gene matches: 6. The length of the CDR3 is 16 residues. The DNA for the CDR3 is TGTGCCAGCAGCTTAGCGGGGACTAGCGGTTCCCACGAGCAGTACTTC. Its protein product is CASSLAGTSGSHEQYF. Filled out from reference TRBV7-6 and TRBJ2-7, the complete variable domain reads GAGVSQSPRYKVTKRGQDVALRCDPISGHVSLYWYRQALGQGPEFLTYFNYEAQQDKSGLPNDRFSAERPEGSISTLTIQRTEQRDSAMYRCASSLAGTSGSHEQYFGPGTRLTVT.

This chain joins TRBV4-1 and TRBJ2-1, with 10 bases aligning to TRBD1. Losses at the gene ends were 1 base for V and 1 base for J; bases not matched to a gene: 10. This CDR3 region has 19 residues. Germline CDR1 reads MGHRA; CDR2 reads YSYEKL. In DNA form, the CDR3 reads TGCGCCAGCAGCCAAGTCTTCCTGGGGGACAGGGGTTCCTACAATGAGCAGTTCTTC. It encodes CASSQVFLGDRGSYNEQFF.

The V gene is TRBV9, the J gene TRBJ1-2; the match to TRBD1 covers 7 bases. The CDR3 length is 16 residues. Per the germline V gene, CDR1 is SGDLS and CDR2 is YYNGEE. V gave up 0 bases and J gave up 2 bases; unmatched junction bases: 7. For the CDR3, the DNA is TGTGCCAGCAGCGTAGCCCTCGGACAGGACAACTATGGCTACACCTTC. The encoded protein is CASSVALGQDNYGYTF.

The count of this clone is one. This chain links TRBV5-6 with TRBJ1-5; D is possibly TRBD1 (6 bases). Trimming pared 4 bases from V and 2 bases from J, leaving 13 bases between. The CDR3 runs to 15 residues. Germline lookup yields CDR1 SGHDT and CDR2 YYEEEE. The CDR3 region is CASSTWYRGNQPQHF. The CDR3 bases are TGTGCCAGCAGCACTTGGTACAGGGGCAATCAGCCCCAGCATTTT. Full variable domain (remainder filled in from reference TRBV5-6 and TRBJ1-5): DAGVTQSPTHLIKTRGQQVTLRCSPKSGHDTVSWYQQALGQGPQFIFQYYEEEERQRGNFPDRFSGHQFPNYSSELNVNALLLGDSALYLCASSTWYRGNQPQHFGDGTRLSIL.

The CDR3 DNA is TGTGCCAGCAGTTACACAGGGAACACTGAAGCTTTCTTT. It codes for CASSYTGNTEAFF. The V call is TRBV6-5, the J call TRBJ1-1; TRBD1 might be the D (5 bases). V lost 2 bases and J lost 1, with 5 bases in between. Germline loops: CDR1 MNHEY, CDR2 SVGAGI. The CDR3 extends over 13 amino acids.

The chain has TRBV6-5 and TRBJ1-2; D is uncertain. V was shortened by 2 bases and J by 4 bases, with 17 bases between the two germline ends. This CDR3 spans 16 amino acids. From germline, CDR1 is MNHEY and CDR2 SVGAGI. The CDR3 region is CASSYGGLRGSYGYTF. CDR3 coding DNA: TGTGCCAGCAGTTACGGAGGTCTACGCGGCTCCTATGGCTACACCTTC.

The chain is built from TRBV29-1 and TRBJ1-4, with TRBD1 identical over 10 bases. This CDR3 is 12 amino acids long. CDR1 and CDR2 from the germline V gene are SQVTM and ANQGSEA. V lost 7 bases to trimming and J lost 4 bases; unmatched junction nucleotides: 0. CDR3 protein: CSGTGGNEKLFF. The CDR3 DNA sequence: TGCAGCGGGACAGGGGGTAATGAAAAACTGTTTTTT.

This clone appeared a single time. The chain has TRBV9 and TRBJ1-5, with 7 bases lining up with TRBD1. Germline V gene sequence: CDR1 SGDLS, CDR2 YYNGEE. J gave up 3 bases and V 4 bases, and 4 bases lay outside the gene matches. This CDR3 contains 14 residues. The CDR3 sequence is CASSTGVVNQPQHF. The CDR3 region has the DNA TGTGCCAGCAGCACAGGGGTGGTCAATCAGCCCCAGCATTTT.

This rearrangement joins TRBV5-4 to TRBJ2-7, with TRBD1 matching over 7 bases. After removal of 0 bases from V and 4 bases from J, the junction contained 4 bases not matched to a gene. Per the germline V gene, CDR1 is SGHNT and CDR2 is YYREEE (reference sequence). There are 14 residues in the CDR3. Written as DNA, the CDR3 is TGTGCCAGCAGCTTGGCGGGACAGCCTTACGAGCAGTACTTC. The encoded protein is CASSLAGQPYEQYF.

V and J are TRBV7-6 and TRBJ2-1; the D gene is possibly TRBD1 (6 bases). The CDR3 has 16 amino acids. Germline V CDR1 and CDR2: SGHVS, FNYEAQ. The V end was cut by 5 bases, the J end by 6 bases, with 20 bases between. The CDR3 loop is CASSHAGTRRRNEQFF. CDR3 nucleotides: TGTGCCAGCAGCCACGCCGGGACAAGAAGGCGCAATGAGCAGTTCTTC.